This T cell receptor beta chain was sequenced in a study of breast tumors, draining lymph nodes, adjacent tissues. This clonotype was seen a handful of times. Its specificity is unknown. The CDR3 has 14 amino acids. The germline V gene has CDR1 MNHEY and CDR2 SVGAGI. The V segment lost 5 bases and the J segment 4 bases; nucleotides outside the gene matches: 4. Breast cancer patients provided tissue from their axillary draining lymph nodes. Study-level findings and limits: Luminal-like breast cancer showed significantly greater tumor-nontumor repertoire similarity than basal-like breast cancer did. Tumors had less TCR diversity than lymph nodes, more than nontumor tissue. The lymph node origin of tumor T cells was framed as consistent with a hypothesis, not demonstrated. The data were judged consistent with most tumor T cells coming from lymph node and expanding in tumor.

TCRdb re-called the multiplex PCR reads with MiXCR, one entry per CDR3 protein. The sample gives some 230,000 distinct CDR3 sequences, approximately 36% of which show up once; approximately 4% is in the top ten. The sequenced sample was axillary lymph node tissue. The receptor was derived from a female donor with breast cancer. Some clones in this sample may be carry-over from other donors' samples. The chain is built from TRBV6-5 and TRBJ1-5, with 8 positions matching TRBD1. The CDR3, as DNA: TGTGCCAGCAGTCGACAGGGGAAGAATCAGCCCCAGCATTTT. Translating it yields CASSRQGKNQPQHF.